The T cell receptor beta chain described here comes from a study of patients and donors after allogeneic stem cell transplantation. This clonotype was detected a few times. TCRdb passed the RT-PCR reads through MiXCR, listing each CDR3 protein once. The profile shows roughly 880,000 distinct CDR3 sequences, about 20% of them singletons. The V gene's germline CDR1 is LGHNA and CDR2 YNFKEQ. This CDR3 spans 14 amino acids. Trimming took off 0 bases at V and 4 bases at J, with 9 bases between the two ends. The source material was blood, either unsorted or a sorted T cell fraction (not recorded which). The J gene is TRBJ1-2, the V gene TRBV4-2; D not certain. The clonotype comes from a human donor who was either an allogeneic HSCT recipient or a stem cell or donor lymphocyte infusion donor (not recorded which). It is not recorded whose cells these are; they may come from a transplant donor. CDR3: CASSQEGRTYGYTF. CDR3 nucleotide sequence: TGTGCCAGCAGCCAAGAGGGTAGGACCTATGGCTACACCTTC.